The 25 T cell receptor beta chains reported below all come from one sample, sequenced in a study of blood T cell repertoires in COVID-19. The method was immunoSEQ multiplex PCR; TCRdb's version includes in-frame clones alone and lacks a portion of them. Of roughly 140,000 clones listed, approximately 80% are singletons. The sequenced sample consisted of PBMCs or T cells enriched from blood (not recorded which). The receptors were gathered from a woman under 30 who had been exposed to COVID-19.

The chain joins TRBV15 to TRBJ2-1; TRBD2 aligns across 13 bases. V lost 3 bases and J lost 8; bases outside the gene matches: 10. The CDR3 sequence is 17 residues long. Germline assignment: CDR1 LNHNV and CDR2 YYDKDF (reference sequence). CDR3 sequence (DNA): TGTGCCACCAGCAGTGGCTCCGGGACTAGCGGGATCTATGAGCAGTTCTTC. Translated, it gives CATSSGSGTSGIYEQFF. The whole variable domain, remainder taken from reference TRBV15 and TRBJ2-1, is DAMVIQNPRYQVTQFGKPVTLSCSQTLNHNVMYWYQQKSSQAPKLLFHYYDKDFNNEADTPDNFQSRRPNTSFCFLDIRSPGLGDTAMYLCATSSGSGTSGIYEQFFGPGTRLTVL.

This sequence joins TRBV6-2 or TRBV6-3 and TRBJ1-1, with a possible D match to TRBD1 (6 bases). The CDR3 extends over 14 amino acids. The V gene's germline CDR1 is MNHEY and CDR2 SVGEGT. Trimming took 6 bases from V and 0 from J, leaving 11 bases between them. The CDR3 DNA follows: TGTGCCAGCAGCTTGGACAGAGTGAACACTGAAGCTTTCTTT. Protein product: CASSLDRVNTEAFF.

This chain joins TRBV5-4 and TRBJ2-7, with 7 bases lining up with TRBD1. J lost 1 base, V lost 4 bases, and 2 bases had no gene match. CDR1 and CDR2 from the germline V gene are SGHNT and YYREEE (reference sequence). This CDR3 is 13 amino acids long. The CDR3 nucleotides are TGTGCCAGCAGCGACAGGGAGTCCTACGAGCAGTACTTC. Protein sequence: CASSDRESYEQYF.

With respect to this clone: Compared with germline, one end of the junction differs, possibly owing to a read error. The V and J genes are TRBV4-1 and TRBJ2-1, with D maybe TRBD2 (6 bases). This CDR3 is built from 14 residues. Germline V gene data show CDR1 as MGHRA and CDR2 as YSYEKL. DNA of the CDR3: TGCGCCAGCAGCCACCTCCCACCGCGGGACGGCTCAATCTTC. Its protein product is CASSHLPPRDGSIF.

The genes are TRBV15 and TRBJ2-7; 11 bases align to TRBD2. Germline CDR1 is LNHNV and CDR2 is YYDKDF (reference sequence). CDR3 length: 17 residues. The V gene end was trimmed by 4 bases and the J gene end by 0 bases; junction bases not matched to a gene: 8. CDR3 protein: CATSTGLAGGSSYEQYF. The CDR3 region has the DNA TGTGCCACCAGCACAGGACTAGCGGGTGGAAGCTCCTACGAGCAGTACTTC. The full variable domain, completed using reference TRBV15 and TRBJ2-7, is DAMVIQNPRYQVTQFGKPVTLSCSQTLNHNVMYWYQQKSSQAPKLLFHYYDKDFNNEADTPDNFQSRRPNTSFCFLDIRSPGLGDTAMYLCATSTGLAGGSSYEQYFGPGTRLTVT.

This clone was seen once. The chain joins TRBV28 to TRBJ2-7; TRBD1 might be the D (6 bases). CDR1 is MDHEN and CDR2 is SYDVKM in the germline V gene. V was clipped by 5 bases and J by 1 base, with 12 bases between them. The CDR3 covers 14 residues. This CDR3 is CASSHNQGSYEQYF. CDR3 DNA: TGTGCCAGCAGTCATAACCAGGGGTCCTACGAGCAGTACTTC.

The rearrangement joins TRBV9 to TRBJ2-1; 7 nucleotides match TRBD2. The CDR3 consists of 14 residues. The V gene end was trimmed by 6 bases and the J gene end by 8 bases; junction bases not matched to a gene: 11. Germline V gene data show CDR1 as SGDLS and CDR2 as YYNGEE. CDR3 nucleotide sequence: TGTGCCAGCACCCCAAGAGGGAGGGCCCATGAGCAGTTCTTC. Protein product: CASTPRGRAHEQFF.

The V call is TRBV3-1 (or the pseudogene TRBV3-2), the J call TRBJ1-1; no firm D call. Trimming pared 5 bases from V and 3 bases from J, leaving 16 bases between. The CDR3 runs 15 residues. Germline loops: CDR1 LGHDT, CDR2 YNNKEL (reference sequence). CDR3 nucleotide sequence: TGTGCCAGCAGCTCACTCCTGGACTGGGACACTGAAGCTTTCTTT. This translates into CASSSLLDWDTEAFF.

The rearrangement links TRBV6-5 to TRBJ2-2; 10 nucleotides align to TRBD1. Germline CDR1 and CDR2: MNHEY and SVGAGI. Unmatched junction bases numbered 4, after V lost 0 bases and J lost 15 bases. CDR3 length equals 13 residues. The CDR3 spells CASSYSTGGRVFF. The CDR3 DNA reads TGTGCCAGCAGTTACTCGACAGGGGGCAGGGTGTTTTTT.

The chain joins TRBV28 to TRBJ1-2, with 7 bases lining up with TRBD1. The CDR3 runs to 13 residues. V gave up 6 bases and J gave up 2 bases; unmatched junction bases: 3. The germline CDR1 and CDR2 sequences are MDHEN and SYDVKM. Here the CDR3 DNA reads TGTGCCAGCAGCACGGGACAGAACTATGGCTACACCTTC. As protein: CASSTGQNYGYTF.

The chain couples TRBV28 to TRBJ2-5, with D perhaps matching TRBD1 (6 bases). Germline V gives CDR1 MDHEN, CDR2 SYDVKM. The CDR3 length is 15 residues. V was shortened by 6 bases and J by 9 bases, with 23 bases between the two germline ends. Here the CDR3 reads CASSAGQLSIPAQYF. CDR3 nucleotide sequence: TGTGCCAGCAGCGCAGGACAGTTATCTATCCCGGCCCAGTACTTC.

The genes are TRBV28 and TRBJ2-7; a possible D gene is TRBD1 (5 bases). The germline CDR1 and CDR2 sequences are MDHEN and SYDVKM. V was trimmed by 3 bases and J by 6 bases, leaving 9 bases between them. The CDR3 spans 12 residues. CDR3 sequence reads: CASSFQTGEQYF. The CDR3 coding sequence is TGTGCCAGCAGTTTTCAAACAGGCGAGCAGTACTTC.

The CDR3 DNA follows: TGTGCCAGCAGCCGGGGACACCGCTACGAGCAGTACTTC. Protein sequence: CASSRGHRYEQYF. The chain recombines TRBV12-3 or TRBV12-4 with TRBJ2-7, with D possibly matching TRBD1 (6 bases). V lost 6 bases to trimming and J lost 3 bases, with 12 bases between them. CDR3 length: 13 residues.

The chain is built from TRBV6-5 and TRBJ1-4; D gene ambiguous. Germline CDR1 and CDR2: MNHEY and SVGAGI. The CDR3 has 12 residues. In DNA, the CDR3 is TGTGCGTCCACCGGGAAAAATGAAAAACTGTTTTTT. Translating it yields CASTGKNEKLFF.

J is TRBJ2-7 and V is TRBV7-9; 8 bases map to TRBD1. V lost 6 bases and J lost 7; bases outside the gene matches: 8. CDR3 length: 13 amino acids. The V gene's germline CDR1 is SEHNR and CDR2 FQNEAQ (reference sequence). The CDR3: CASRAQGVGEQYF. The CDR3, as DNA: TGTGCCAGCAGGGCACAGGGGGTGGGGGAGCAGTACTTC.

The CDR3 nucleotides are TGCGCCAGCAGCTCGTCGACAGGGATGAACACTGAAGCTTTCTTT. Its protein is CASSSSTGMNTEAFF. The chain joins TRBV5-1 to TRBJ1-1, with TRBD1 matching over 7 bases. The V segment lost 3 bases and the J segment 0 bases; nucleotides outside the gene matches: 5. This CDR3 comprises 15 residues. Germline loops: CDR1 SGHRS, CDR2 YFSETQ. Based on the CDR3 plus reference TRBV5-1 and TRBJ1-1, the full variable domain is KAGVTQTPRYLIKTRGQQVTLSCSPISGHRSVSWYQQTPGQGLQFLFEYFSETQRNKGNFPGRFSGRQFSNSRSEMNVSTLELGDSALYLCASSSSTGMNTEAFFGQGTRLTVV.

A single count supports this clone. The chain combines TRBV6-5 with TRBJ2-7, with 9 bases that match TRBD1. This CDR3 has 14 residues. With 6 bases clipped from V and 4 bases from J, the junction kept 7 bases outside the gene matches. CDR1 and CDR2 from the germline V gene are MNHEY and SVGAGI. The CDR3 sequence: CASSLGTGIYEQYF. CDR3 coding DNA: TGTGCCAGCAGCTTAGGGACAGGGATTTACGAGCAGTACTTC.

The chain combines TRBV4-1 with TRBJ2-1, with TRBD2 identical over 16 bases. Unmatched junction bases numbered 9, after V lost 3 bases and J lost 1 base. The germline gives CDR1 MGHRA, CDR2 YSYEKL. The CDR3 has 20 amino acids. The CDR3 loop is CASSQAGLAGGPRSYNEQFF. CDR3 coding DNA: TGCGCCAGCAGCCAGGCGGGACTAGCGGGAGGGCCTCGGTCCTACAATGAGCAGTTCTTC.

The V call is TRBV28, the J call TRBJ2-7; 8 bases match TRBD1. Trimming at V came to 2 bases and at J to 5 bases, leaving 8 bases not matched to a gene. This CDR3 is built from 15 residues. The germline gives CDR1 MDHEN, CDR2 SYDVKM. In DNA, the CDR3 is TGTGCCAGCAGTTTAGGACAGGGAGAAGGCCACGAGCAGTACTTC. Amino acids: CASSLGQGEGHEQYF.

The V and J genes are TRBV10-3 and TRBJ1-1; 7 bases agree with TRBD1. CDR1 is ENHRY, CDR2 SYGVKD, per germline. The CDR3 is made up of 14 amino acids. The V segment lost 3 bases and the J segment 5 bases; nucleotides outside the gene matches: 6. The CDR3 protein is CAISDQGGNTEAFF. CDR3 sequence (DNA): TGTGCCATCAGTGATCAGGGGGGTAATACTGAAGCTTTCTTT.

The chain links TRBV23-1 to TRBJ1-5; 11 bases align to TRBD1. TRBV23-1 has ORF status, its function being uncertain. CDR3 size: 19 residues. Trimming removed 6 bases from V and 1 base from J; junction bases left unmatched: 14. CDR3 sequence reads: CASSPSDRGRFESNQPQHF. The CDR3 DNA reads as TGCGCCAGCAGCCCCTCGGACAGGGGGCGATTTGAGAGCAATCAGCCCCAGCATTTT.

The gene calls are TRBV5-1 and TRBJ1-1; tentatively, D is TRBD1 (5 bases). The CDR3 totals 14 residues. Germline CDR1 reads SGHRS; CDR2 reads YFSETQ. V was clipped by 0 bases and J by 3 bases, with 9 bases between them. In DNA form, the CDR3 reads TGCGCCAGCAGCTTGGGGCAGGGCTACACTGAAGCTTTCTTT. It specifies CASSLGQGYTEAFF. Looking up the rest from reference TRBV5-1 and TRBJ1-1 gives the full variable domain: KAGVTQTPRYLIKTRGQQVTLSCSPISGHRSVSWYQQTPGQGLQFLFEYFSETQRNKGNFPGRFSGRQFSNSRSEMNVSTLELGDSALYLCASSLGQGYTEAFFGQGTRLTVV.

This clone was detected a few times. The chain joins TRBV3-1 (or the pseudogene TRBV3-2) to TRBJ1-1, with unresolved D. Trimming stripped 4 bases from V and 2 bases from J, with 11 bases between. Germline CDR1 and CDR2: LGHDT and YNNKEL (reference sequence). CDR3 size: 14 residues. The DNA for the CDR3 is TGTGCCAGCAGCCTTCAACACAGCAACACTGAAGCTTTCTTT. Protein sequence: CASSLQHSNTEAFF.

The CDR3 DNA follows: TGCGCCAGCAGTCGAAGAGCCGGGACTCTAAACACCGGGGAGCTGTTTTTT. This sequence encodes CASSRRAGTLNTGELFF. The rearrangement uses TRBV10-1 and TRBJ2-2; D may be TRBD2 (6 bases). Germline values: CDR1 WNHNN, CDR2 SYGVQD (reference sequence). CDR3 length: 17 amino acids. Deletions cut 5 bases from V and 2 bases from J, with 18 bases between.

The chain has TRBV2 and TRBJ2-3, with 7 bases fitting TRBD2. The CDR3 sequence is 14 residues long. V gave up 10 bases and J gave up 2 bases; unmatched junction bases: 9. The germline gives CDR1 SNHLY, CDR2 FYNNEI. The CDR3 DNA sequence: TGTGCCAACTCGGGGGGACGGATCACAGATACGCAGTATTTT. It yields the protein CANSGGRITDTQYF.